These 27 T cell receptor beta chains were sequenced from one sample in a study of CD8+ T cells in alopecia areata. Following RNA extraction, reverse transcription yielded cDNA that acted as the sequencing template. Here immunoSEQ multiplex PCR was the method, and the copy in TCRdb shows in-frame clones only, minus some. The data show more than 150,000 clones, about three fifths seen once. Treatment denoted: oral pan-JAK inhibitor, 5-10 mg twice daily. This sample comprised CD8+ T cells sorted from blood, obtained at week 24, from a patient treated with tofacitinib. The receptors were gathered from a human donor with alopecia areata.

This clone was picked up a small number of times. The CDR3 DNA reads TGTGCCAGCAGCCCGGGACAGTCCTACGAGCAGTACTTC. Translated, it gives CASSPGQSYEQYF. The V gene is TRBV6-5, the J gene TRBJ2-7; 7 nucleotides align to TRBD1. This CDR3 comprises 13 residues. The germline CDR1 and CDR2 sequences are MNHEY and SVGAGI. V gave up 6 bases and J gave up 1 base; unmatched junction bases: 3.

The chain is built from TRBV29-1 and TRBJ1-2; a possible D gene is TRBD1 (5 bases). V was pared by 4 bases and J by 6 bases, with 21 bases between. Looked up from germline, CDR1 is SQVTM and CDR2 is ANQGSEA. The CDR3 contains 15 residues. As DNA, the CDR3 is TGCAGCGTTGGAGGTGTAGGTAGGGGATCGAATGGCTACACCTTC. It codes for CSVGGVGRGSNGYTF.

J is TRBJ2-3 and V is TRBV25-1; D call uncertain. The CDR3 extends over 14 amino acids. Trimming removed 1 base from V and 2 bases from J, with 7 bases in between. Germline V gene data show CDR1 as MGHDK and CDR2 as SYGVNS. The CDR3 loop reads CASSESWITDTQYF. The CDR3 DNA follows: TGTGCCAGCAGTGAATCCTGGATCACAGATACGCAGTATTTT.

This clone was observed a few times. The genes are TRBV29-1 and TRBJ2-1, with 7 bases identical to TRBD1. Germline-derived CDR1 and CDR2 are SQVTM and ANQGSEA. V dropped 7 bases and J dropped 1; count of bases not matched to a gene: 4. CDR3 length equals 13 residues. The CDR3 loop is CSAEGQSYNEQFF. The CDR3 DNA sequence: TGCAGCGCCGAGGGACAGTCCTACAATGAGCAGTTCTTC.

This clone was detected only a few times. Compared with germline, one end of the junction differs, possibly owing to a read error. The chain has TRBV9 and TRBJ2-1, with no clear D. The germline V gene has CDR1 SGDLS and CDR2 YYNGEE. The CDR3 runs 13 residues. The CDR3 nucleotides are TGTGCCAGCAGCGTAGGTGGTCCCGTTGAGTTGGTCTTC. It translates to CASSVGGPVELVF.

CDR3 in amino acids: CASSLGRTDIQYF. CDR3 DNA: TGTGCCAGCAGCTTAGGACGGACAGATATACAGTACTTC. The rearrangement uses TRBV13 and TRBJ2-4, with TRBD1 as a possible D gene (6 bases). Germline assignment: CDR1 PRHDT and CDR2 FYEKMQ (reference sequence). Trimming took 0 bases from V and 13 from J, leaving 13 bases between them. The CDR3 has 13 amino acids.

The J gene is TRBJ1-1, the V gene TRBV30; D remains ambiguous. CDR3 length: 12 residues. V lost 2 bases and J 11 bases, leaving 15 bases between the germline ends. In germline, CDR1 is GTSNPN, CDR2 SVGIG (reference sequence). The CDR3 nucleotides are TGTGCCTGGAGTCAGACTGGGGTTCAGGCTTTCTTT. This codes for CAWSQTGVQAFF.

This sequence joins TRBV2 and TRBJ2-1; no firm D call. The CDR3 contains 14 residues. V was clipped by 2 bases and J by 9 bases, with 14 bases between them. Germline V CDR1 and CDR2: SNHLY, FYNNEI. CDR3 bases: TGTGCCAGCAGTGAACGGGCAGATCTCACTGAGCAGTTCTTC. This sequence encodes CASSERADLTEQFF.

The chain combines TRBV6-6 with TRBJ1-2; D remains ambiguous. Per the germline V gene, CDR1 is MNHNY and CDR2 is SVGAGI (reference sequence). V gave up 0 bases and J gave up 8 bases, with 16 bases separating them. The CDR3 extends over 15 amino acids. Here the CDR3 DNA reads TGTGCCAGCAGTTACTCGTTCAGCGACATCAGGGGCTACACCTTC. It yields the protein CASSYSFSDIRGYTF.

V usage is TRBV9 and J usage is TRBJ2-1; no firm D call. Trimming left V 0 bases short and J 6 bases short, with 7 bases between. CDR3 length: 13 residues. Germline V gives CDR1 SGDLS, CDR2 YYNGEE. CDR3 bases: TGTGCCAGCAGCGTAGGCGGATTCAATGAGCAGTTCTTC. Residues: CASSVGGFNEQFF.

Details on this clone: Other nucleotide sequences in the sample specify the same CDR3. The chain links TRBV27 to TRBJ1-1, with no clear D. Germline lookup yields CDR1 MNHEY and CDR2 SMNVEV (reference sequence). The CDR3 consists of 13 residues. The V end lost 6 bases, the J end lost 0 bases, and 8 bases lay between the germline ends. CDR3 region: CASSWTVNTEAFF. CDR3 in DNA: TGTGCCAGCAGCTGGACCGTGAACACTGAAGCTTTCTTT.

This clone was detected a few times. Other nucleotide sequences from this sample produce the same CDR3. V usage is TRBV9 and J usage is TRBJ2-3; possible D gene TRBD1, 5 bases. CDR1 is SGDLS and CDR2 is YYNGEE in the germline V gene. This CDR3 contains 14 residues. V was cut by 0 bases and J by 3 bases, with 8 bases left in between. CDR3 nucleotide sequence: TGTGCCAGCAGCGTAGGCTCAGGGACAGATACGCAGTATTTT. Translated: CASSVGSGTDTQYF.

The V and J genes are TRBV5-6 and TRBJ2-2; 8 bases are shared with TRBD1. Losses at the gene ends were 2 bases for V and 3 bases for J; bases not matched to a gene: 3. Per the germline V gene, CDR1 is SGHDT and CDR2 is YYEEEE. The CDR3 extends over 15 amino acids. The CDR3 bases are TGTGCCAGCAGCTTTGGGACAGGCCACACCGGGGAGCTGTTTTTT. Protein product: CASSFGTGHTGELFF.

CDR3 residues: CASNTGGSTDTQYF. DNA of the CDR3: TGTGCCAGTAACACAGGGGGTTCCACAGATACGCAGTATTTT. The chain joins TRBV9 to TRBJ2-3; TRBD1 matches 8 bases. The CDR3 runs to 14 residues. V trimming: 8 bases; J trimming: 2 bases; junction bases outside the gene matches: 7. Looked up from germline, CDR1 is SGDLS and CDR2 is YYNGEE. Full variable domain (remainder filled in from reference TRBV9 and TRBJ2-3): DSGVTQTPKHLITATGQRVTLRCSPRSGDLSVYWYQQSLDQGLQFLIQYYNGEERAKGNILERFSAQQFPDLHSELNLSSLELGDSALYFCASNTGGSTDTQYFGPGTRLTVL.

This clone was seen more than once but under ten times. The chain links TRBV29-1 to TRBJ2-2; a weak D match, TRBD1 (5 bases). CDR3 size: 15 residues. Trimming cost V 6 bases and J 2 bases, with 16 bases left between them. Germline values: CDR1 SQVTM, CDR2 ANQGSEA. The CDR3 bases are TGCAGCGTCCCCCAGGGCCAGATTAACACCGGGGAGCTGTTTTTT. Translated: CSVPQGQINTGELFF.

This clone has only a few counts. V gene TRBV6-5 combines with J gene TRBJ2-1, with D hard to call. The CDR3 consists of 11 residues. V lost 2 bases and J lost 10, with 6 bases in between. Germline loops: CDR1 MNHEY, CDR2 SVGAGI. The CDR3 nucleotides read TGTGCCAGCAGTTACCCTGGGGAGCAGTTCTTC. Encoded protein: CASSYPGEQFF.

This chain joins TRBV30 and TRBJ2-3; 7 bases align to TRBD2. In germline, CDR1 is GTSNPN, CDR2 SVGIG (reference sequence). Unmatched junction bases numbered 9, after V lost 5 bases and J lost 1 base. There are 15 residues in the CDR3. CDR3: CAWDPGSGGTDTQYF. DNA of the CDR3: TGTGCCTGGGACCCGGGGAGCGGGGGCACAGATACGCAGTATTTT.

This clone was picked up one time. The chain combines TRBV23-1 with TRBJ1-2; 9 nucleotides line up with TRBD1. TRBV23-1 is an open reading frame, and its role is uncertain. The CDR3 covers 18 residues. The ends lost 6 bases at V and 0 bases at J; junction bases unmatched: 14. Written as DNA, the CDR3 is TGCGCCAGCAGGCCTTCTCCGGGACAGGGACAGACTAACTATGGCTACACCTTC. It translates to CASRPSPGQGQTNYGYTF.

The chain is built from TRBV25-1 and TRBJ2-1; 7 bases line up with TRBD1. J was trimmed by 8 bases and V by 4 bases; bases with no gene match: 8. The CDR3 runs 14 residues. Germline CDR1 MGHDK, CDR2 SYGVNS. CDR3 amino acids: CASSAGTAFYEQFF. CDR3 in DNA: TGTGCCAGCAGTGCCGGGACAGCATTCTATGAGCAGTTCTTC.

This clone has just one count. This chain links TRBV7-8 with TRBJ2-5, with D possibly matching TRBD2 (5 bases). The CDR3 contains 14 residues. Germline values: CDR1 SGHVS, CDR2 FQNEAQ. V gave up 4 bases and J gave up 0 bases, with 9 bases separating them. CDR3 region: CASSSREYQETQYF. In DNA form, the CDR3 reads TGTGCCAGCAGCTCGAGGGAGTACCAAGAGACCCAGTACTTC.

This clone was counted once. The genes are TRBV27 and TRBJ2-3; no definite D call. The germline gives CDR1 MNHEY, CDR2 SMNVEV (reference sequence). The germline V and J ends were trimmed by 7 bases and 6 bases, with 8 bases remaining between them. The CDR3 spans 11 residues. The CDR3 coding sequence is TGTGCCAGCACCCCATCGGATACGCAGTATTTT. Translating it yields CASTPSDTQYF.

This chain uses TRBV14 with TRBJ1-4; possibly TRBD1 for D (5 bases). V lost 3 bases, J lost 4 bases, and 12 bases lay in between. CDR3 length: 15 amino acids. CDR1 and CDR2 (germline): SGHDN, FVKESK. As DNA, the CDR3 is TGTGCCAGCAGCCACCCGGGGGGGAATAATGAAAAACTGTTTTTT. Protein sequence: CASSHPGGNNEKLFF.

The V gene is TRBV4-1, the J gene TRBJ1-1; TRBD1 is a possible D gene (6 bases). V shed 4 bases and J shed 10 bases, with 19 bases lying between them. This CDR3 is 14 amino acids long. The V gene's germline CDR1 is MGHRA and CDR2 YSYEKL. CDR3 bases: TGCGCCAGCAGCCCGTGGGGCAGGGGTAACGGAGCTTTCTTT. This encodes CASSPWGRGNGAFF.

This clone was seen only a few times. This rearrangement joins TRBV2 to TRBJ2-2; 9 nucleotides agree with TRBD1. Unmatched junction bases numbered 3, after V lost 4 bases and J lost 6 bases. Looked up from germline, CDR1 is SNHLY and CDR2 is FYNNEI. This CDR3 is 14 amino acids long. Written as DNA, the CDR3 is TGTGCCAGCAGTGTTAACAGGGGGCCCGGGGAGCTGTTTTTT. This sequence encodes CASSVNRGPGELFF.

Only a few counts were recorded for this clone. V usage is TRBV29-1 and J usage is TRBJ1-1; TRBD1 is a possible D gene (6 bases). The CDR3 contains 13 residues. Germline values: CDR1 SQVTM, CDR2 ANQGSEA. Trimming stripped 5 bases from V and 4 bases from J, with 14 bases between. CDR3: CSVLGGRTTEAFF. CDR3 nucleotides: TGCAGCGTTTTAGGGGGGCGGACCACTGAAGCTTTCTTT.

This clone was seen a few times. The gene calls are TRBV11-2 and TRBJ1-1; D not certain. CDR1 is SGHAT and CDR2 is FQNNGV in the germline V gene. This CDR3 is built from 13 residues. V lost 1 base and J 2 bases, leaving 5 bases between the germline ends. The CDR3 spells CASSLAPNTEAFF. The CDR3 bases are TGTGCCAGCAGCTTAGCCCCTAACACTGAAGCTTTCTTT.

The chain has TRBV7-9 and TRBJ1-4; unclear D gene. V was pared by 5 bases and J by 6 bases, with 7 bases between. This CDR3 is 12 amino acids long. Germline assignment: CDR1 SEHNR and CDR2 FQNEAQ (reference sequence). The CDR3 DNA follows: TGTGCCAGCAGCGGTAGTGATGAAAAACTGTTTTTT. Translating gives CASSGSDEKLFF.